This T cell receptor beta chain was captured by sequencing in a study of metastatic and nonmetastatic thyroid tumors. Not a single patient had been given any form of treatment at any point before undergoing thyroid surgery. From germline, CDR1 is MDHEN and CDR2 SYDVKM. The length of the CDR3 is 13 residues. This clone was seen more than once but under ten times. One junction end disagrees with the germline gene, perhaps due to a read error. TCRdb re-processed the PCR reads through MiXCR. This table has 30,000 to 35,000 clones, about 29% appearing once. The sequence came from a female donor with papillary thyroid cancer or a benign thyroid nodule (not recorded which). Some clones in this sample may be carry-over from other donors' samples. Specimen: blood. The J gene is TRBJ2-7, the V gene TRBV28; D is undetermined. The CDR3 DNA reads TGTGCCAGCAGCCCTTGTAGGGTGTACGAGCAGCACTTC. Amino acid sequence: CASSPCRVYEQHF.